Below, 11 T cell receptor beta chains from the same sample are listed, as sequenced in a study of early T cells in non-severe SARS-CoV-2 infection. TCRdb reanalysed the 5' RACE reads using MiXCR and keeps one entry per CDR3 protein. Here the sample spans approximately 90,000 distinct CDR3 sequences, over 15% being singletons. Sample: whole blood, taken at baseline. All receptors come from an adult who was a healthcare worker with PCR-confirmed SARS-CoV-2 infection or an uninfected control (not recorded which).

The chain combines TRBV3-1 with TRBJ2-1; 9 positions agree with TRBD2. Germline V gene data show CDR1 as LGHDT and CDR2 as YNNKEL (reference sequence). J was trimmed by 3 bases and V by 3 bases; bases with no gene match: 3. CDR3 length: 15 amino acids. DNA for the CDR3: TGTGCCAGCAGCCAGGTAGCGGGAGTCTACAATGAGCAGTTCTTC. Protein sequence: CASSQVAGVYNEQFF.

V and J are TRBV28 and TRBJ1-2, with no clear D. The CDR3 extends over 12 amino acids. The germline V gene has CDR1 MDHEN and CDR2 SYDVKM. V was clipped by 8 bases and J by 6 bases, with 13 bases between them. CDR3 bases: TGTGCCAGCGGCCCACCATTCCATGGCTACACCTTC. It specifies CASGPPFHGYTF.

This clonotype was observed a handful of times. The chain employs TRBV7-9 and TRBJ1-1, with D maybe TRBD1 (5 bases). V lost 5 bases and J 2 bases, leaving 15 bases between the germline ends. Germline CDR1 and CDR2: SEHNR and FQNEAQ (reference sequence). CDR3 length equals 15 residues. The CDR3 DNA reads as TGTGCCAGCAGCCCACCGGGACGGCATAACACTGAAGCTTTCTTT. This translates into CASSPPGRHNTEAFF.

The chain couples TRBV7-2 to TRBJ2-7; 8 bases fit TRBD2. Germline V CDR1 and CDR2: SGHTA, FQGNSA. The CDR3 totals 14 residues. V shed 2 bases, J shed 5 bases, and the junction held 5 bases outside the gene matches. CDR3 sequence (DNA): TGTGCCAGCAGCTTAACGGGAGGGTTACACGAGCAGTACTTC. Residues: CASSLTGGLHEQYF.

At least ten counts were recorded for this clonotype. The chain couples TRBV6-1 to TRBJ1-4, with 12 bases that match TRBD1. The CDR3 consists of 16 residues. Trimming at V came to 3 bases and at J to 8 bases, leaving 7 bases not matched to a gene. Germline V lookup: CDR1 MNHNS, CDR2 SASEGT. CDR3 in DNA: TGTGCCAGCAGTGAGGAAACCGGGACAGGGGGCGAAAAACTGTTTTTT. Its protein is CASSEETGTGGEKLFF.

This clonotype was detected ten times or more. The chain uses TRBV20-1 and TRBJ2-1, with D perhaps being TRBD1 or TRBD2 (5 bases each). Between the trimmed V and J ends, which lost 3 bases and 7 bases, there was a span of 22 bases. Germline CDR1 reads DFQATT; CDR2 reads SNEGSKA (reference sequence). The CDR3 is 16 residues long. CDR3 sequence reads: CSARYGAKDKRNEQFF. CDR3 nucleotide sequence: TGCAGTGCTAGGTACGGGGCGAAAGACAAGAGGAATGAGCAGTTCTTC.

V and J are TRBV5-1 and TRBJ2-2; tentative D call: TRBD1 (6 bases). The CDR3 is 15 amino acids. The germline V gene has CDR1 SGHRS and CDR2 YFSETQ. Trimming removed 4 bases at V and 5 bases at J, with 15 bases between. The CDR3 is CASSPEQGMTGELFF. The CDR3 bases are TGCGCCAGCAGCCCTGAACAGGGAATGACCGGGGAGCTGTTTTTT. Full variable domain (missing parts from reference TRBV5-1 and TRBJ2-2): KAGVTQTPRYLIKTRGQQVTLSCSPISGHRSVSWYQQTPGQGLQFLFEYFSETQRNKGNFPGRFSGRQFSNSRSEMNVSTLELGDSALYLCASSPEQGMTGELFFGEGSRLTVL.

This chain uses TRBV30 with TRBJ2-4; weak D call: TRBD2 (5 bases). V gave up 3 bases and J gave up 4 bases, with 19 bases separating them. The CDR3 totals 16 residues. The germline gives CDR1 GTSNPN, CDR2 SVGIG (reference sequence). The CDR3 loop reads CAWSNPRGIEKNIQYF. In nucleotides, the CDR3 is TGTGCCTGGAGCAACCCGAGAGGGATTGAGAAAAACATTCAGTACTTC.

The chain is built from TRBV3-1 and TRBJ2-7; D uncertain. Between the trimmed V and J ends, which lost 0 bases and 7 bases, there was a span of 10 bases. The CDR3 is 13 amino acids. CDR1 and CDR2 (germline): LGHDT, YNNKEL (reference sequence). CDR3 sequence: CASSQEVEVEQYF. CDR3 in DNA: TGTGCCAGCAGCCAAGAAGTAGAAGTGGAGCAGTACTTC.

This chain uses TRBV7-8 with TRBJ2-1; the match to TRBD2 covers 7 bases. CDR1 SGHVS and CDR2 FQNEAQ come from the germline V gene. The J segment lost 8 bases and the V segment lost 0 bases, leaving 10 bases of the junction unmatched. The CDR3 has 16 amino acids. The chain's CDR3 is CASSLAGGPGFYEQFF. The DNA of the CDR3 is TGTGCCAGCAGCTTAGCGGGAGGGCCCGGTTTCTATGAGCAGTTCTTC.

Here the CDR3 reads CASSQESWLAGEQEQYF. CDR3 nucleotide sequence: TGTGCCAGCAGCCAAGAATCCTGGTTAGCGGGTGAGCAAGAGCAGTACTTC. This rearrangement joins TRBV4-2 to TRBJ2-7; 7 bases fit TRBD2. With V trimmed by 0 bases and J by 7 bases, 15 bases remained unmatched. The CDR3 has 17 amino acids. Germline lookup yields CDR1 LGHNA and CDR2 YNFKEQ.